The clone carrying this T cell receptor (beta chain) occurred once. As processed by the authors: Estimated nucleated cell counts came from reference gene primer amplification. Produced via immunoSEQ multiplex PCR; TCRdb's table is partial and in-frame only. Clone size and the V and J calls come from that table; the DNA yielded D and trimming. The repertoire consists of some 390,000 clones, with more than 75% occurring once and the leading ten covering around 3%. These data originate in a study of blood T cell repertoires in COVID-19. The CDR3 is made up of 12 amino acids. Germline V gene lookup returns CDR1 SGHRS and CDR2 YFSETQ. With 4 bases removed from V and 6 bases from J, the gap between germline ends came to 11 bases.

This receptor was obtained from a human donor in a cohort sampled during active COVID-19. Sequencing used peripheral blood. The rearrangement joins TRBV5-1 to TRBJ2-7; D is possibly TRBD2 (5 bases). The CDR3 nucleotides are TGCGCCAGCAGCCCCGGACTGCCCGAGCAGTACTTC. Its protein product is CASSPGLPEQYF.